The TCR beta chain described here comes from a study of T cell repertoires in cytomegalovirus infection. At the level of the study: From public TCR beta signatures came an indication of both CMV infection and matching HLA type. Notes on the study in general: CMV carriers with the relevant HLA were identified by cumulative public TCR beta family frequency. HLA-C-restricted, CMV-specific TCR beta clonotypes were dominant ex vivo.

The germline CDR1 and CDR2 sequences are SGHVS and FNYEAQ. Losses at the gene ends were 7 bases for V and 2 bases for J; bases not matched to a gene: 5. The CDR3 has 14 residues. Points on this clonotype: Its antigen is unidentified.

TCRdb analysed the reads with MiXCR anew, one entry per CDR3 protein. This table holds about 740,000 distinct CDR3 sequences, around a third found once. V usage is TRBV7-6 and J usage is TRBJ2-5; 9 bases map to TRBD2. The TCR originated in a human donor in good health (CMV status not recorded). Some clones in this sample may be carry-over from other donors' samples. The sequenced sample was cultured PBMCs, obtained from culture after CMV antigen stimulation. CDR3 in DNA: TGTGCCAGCATAGGCGGGAGGGAACAAGAGACCCAGTACTTC. Translating gives CASIGGREQETQYF.